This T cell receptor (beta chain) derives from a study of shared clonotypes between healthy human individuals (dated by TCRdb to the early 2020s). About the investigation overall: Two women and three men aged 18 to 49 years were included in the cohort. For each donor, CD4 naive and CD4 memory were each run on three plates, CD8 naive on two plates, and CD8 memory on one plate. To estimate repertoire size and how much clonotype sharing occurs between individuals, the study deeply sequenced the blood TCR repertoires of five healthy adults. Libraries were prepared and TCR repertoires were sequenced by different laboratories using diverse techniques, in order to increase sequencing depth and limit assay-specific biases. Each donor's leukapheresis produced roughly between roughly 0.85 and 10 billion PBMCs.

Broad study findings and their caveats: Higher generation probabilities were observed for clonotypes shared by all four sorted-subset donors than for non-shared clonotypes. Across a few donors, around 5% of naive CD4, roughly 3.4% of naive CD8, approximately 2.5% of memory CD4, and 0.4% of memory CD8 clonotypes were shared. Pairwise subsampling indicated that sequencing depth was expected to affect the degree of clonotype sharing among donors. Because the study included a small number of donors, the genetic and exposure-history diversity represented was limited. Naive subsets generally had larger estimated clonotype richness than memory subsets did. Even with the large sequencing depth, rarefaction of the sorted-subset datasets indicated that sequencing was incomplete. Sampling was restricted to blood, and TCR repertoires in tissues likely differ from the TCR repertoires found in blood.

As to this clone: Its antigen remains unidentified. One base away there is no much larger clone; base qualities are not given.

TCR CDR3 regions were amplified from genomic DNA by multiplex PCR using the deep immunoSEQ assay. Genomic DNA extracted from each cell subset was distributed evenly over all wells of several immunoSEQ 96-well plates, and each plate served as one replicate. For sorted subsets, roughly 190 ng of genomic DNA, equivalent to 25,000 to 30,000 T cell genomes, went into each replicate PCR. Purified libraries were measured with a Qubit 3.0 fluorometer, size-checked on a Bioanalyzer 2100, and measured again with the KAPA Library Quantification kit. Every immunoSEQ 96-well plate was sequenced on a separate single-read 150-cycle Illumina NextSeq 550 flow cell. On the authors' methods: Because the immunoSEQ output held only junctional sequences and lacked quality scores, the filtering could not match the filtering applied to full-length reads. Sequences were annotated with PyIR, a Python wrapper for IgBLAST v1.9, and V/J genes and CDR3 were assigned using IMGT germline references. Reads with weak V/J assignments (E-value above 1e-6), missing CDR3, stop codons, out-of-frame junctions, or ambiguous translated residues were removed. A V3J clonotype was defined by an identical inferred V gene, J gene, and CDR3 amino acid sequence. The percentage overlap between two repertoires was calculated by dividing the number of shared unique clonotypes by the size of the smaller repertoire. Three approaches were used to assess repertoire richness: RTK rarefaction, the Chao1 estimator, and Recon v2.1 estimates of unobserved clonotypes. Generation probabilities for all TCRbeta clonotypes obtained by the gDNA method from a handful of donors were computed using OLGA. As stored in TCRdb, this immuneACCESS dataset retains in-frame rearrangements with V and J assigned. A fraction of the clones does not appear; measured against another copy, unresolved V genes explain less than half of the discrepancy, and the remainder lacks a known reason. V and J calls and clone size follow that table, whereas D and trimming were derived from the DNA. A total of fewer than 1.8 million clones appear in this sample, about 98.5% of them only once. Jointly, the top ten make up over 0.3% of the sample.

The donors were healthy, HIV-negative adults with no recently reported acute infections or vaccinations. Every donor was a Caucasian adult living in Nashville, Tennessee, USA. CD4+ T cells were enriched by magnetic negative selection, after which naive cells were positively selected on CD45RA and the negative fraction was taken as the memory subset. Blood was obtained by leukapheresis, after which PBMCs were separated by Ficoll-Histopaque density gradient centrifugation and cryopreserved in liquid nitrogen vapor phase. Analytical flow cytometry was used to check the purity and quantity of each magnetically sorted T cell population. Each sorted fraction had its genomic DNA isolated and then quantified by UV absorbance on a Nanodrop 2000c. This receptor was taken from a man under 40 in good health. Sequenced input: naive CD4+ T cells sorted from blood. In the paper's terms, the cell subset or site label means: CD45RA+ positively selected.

The CDR3 protein is CASSQARGAYGYTF. The nucleotide sequence is given as TGCGCCAGCAGCCAGGCCAGGGGGGCCTATGGCTACACCTTC. Here the chain combines TRBV4-1 and TRBJ1-2; TRBD1 matches 7 bases in the middle. Trimming removed 3 bases from V and 4 bases from J; the gene matches leave 5 bases unexplained. Reading the germline V gene gives CDR1 MGHRA and CDR2 YSYEKL. Including cysteine and phenylalanine, the CDR3 has 14 amino acids. Only CDR3 DNA remains: 42 bases, in frame from the first base.